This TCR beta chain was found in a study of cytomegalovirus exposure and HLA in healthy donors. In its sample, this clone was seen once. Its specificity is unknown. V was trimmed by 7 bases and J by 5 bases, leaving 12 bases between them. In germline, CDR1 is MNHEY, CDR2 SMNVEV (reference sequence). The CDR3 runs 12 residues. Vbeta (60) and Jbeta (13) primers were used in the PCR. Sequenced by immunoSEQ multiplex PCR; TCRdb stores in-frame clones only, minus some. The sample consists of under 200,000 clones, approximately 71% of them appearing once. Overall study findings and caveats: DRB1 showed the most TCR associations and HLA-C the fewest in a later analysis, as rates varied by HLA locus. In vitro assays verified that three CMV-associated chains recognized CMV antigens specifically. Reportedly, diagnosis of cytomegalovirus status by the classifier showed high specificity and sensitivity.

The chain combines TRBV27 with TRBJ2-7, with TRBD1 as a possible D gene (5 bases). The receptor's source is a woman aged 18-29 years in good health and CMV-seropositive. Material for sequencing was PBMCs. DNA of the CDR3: TGTGCCAGCAAAGGACAAAGTAACGAGCAGTACTTC. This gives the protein CASKGQSNEQYF.